The clone carrying this T cell receptor beta chain was detected only a few times. Its antigen is not known. These data are taken from a study of T cell responses to AZD1222 COVID-19 vaccine. Trimming shortened V by 0 bases and J by 2 bases, and 8 bases separated the two germline ends. The CDR3 spans 14 residues. Germline CDR1 and CDR2: WNHNN and SYGVQD (reference sequence). Assay used: immunoSEQ multiplex PCR; TCRdb lists only in-frame clones, some missing. This sample has about 79,000 clones, with roughly 94% found just once. Study-level findings and limits: It should be noted that donors were predominantly white British and more often female, and clonal diversity was possibly underestimated. The CD4 TCRs associated with vaccination extended across spike and predominated at 160-218 and 743-854. Only six or seven AZD1222 recipients tested seropositive at baseline. Scientists sampled the repertoires only once the peak T cell response had passed.

The V gene is TRBV10-1, the J gene TRBJ2-7; possible D gene TRBD2, 6 bases. The sequencing here drew on peripheral blood, taken on day 0 of MenACWY control vaccination. The receptor comes from an adult in good health. In DNA form, the CDR3 reads TGCGCCAGCAGTGAGTCCGGGAGAACCTACGAGCAGTACTTC. Residues: CASSESGRTYEQYF.